Below, 23 T cell receptor beta chains from the same sample are listed, as sequenced in a study of shared clonotypes between healthy human individuals. Libraries were prepared by immunoSEQ multiplex PCR; TCRdb keeps only in-frame clonotypes and omits some of them. The repertoire holds some 1.1 million clones, with around three quarters as singletons. The sample comprised memory CD4+ T cells from PBMCs. The subset: CD45RA-negative fraction. These receptors all stem from a man aged 18-30 years in good health. Some clones in this sample may be carry-over from other donors' samples.

The V call is TRBV18, the J call TRBJ2-7; tentatively, D is TRBD1 (5 bases). Deletions cut 0 bases from V and 5 bases from J, with 8 bases between. Germline CDR1 is KGHSH and CDR2 is LQKENI. The CDR3 totals 13 residues. The CDR3 loop is CASSPPWGDEQYF. The CDR3 bases are TGTGCCAGCTCACCACCGTGGGGCGACGAGCAGTACTTC.

The chain has TRBV30 and TRBJ1-1, with TRBD1 matching 8 bases. This CDR3 region has 13 residues. Germline CDR1 GTSNPN, CDR2 SVGIG (reference sequence). J lost 5 bases, V lost 2 bases, and 4 bases had no gene match. The chain's CDR3 is CAWSRGTGTEAFF. CDR3 nucleotide sequence: TGTGCCTGGAGTAGAGGGACAGGTACTGAAGCTTTCTTT.

On this clone: Other DNA sequences in this sample translate to the same CDR3. This chain connects TRBV21-1 to TRBJ1-5; TRBD1, the D gene given by the table, was not confirmed from the DNA. TRBV21-1 is a listed pseudogene. The CDR3 has 15 amino acids. This CDR3 reads CASSKEQGWRQPQHF. DNA of the CDR3: TGTGCCAGTAGCAAAGAACAGGGATGGAGGCAGCCCCAGCATTTT.

This clone appeared a single time. V and J are TRBV27 and TRBJ1-2, with D hard to call. V lost 4 bases and J 4 bases, leaving 19 bases between the germline ends. The CDR3 extends over 16 amino acids. The germline gives CDR1 MNHEY, CDR2 SMNVEV (reference sequence). In DNA, the CDR3 is TGTGCCAGCAGTTCTTATCGTCTCCCTATGACCTATGGCTACACCTTC. It yields the protein CASSSYRLPMTYGYTF.

V gene TRBV25-1 combines with J gene TRBJ1-2, with 7 bases matching TRBD1. V trimming: 0 bases; J trimming: 1 base; junction bases outside the gene matches: 2. The CDR3 consists of 15 residues. Germline CDR1 MGHDK, CDR2 SYGVNS. CDR3 protein: CASSEYGQVNYGYTF. CDR3 nucleotides: TGTGCCAGCAGTGAATATGGACAGGTTAACTATGGCTACACCTTC.

This chain joins TRBV5-1 and TRBJ2-5, with 9 bases fitting TRBD1. CDR3 length: 15 amino acids. Germline V lookup: CDR1 SGHRS, CDR2 YFSETQ. After removal of 5 bases from V and 5 bases from J, the junction contained 10 bases not matched to a gene. CDR3 protein: CASRPTGGEWETQYF. CDR3 nucleotides: TGCGCCAGCAGACCAACAGGGGGCGAATGGGAGACCCAGTACTTC.

This clone occurred a few times. The chain links TRBV5-1 to TRBJ1-1, with TRBD1 identical over 7 bases. CDR1 is SGHRS, CDR2 YFSETQ, per germline. The CDR3 has 14 residues. The V segment lost 7 bases and the J segment 4 bases; nucleotides outside the gene matches: 10. This chain's CDR3 is CASGKTGRSTEAFF. The CDR3 nucleotides read TGCGCCAGCGGTAAGACAGGGCGTAGCACTGAAGCTTTCTTT. The entire variable domain, with the rest obtained from reference TRBV5-1 and TRBJ1-1, is as follows: KAGVTQTPRYLIKTRGQQVTLSCSPISGHRSVSWYQQTPGQGLQFLFEYFSETQRNKGNFPGRFSGRQFSNSRSEMNVSTLELGDSALYLCASGKTGRSTEAFFGQGTRLTVV.

To note about this clone: This may arise from a read error, as a much more abundant clone is one base away. This rearrangement joins TRBV6-5 to TRBJ2-5, with 7 bases lining up with TRBD1. The length of the CDR3 is 13 residues. CDR1 and CDR2 from the germline V gene are MNHEY and SVGAGI. With 4 bases clipped from V and 3 bases from J, the junction kept 2 bases outside the gene matches. The CDR3 DNA reads as TGTGCCAGCAGTTTGGGGACAGAAGAGACCCAGTACTTC. Translating gives CASSLGTEETQYF.

In the case of this clone: One base away lies a much larger clone, so this may be a sequencing read error. This chain links TRBV14 with TRBJ2-6; D not resolved. Germline CDR1 SGHDN, CDR2 FVKESK. CDR3 length equals 14 residues. The V gene lost 0 bases and the J gene lost 4 bases, with 4 bases spanning the gap. CDR3 nucleotides: TGTGCCAGCAGCCAAGAATTGGGGGCCAACGTCCTGACTTTC. Encoded protein: CASSQELGANVLTF.

The rearrangement links TRBV11-2 to TRBJ1-2; maybe TRBD1 (5 bases). Per the germline V gene, CDR1 is SGHAT and CDR2 is FQNNGV. The CDR3 has 15 amino acids. V gave up 5 bases and J gave up 8 bases, with 21 bases separating them. DNA for the CDR3: TGTGCCAGCAGCGACCCGGTCCGGGGGTTCTTCGGCTACACCTTC. Translating it yields CASSDPVRGFFGYTF.

This chain uses TRBV18 with TRBJ1-1; 7 nucleotides match TRBD1. The CDR3 runs to 14 residues. Trimming cost V 2 bases and J 3 bases; bases outside gene matches: 3. Germline V lookup: CDR1 KGHSH, CDR2 LQKENI. The CDR3 protein is CASSPDRVYTEAFF. The DNA of the CDR3 is TGTGCCAGCTCACCAGACAGGGTGTACACTGAAGCTTTCTTT.

The table lists this clone with a few counts. At the DNA level, this CDR3 is encoded by other sequences in the same sample as well. This chain connects TRBV19 to TRBJ1-1; D is ambiguous. Per germline, CDR1 LNHDA and CDR2 SQIVND (reference sequence). Trimming pared 3 bases from V and 1 base from J, leaving 6 bases between. The CDR3 spans 13 residues. The CDR3 DNA sequence: TGTGCCAGTAGTATTCAGAGGAACACTGAAGCTTTCTTT. Translating it yields CASSIQRNTEAFF.

This clone was seen only a few times. The genes are TRBV6-4 and TRBJ2-2, with D hard to call. The CDR3 runs to 16 residues. V was pared by 0 bases and J by 0 bases, with 8 bases between. Germline CDR1 reads MRHNA; CDR2 reads SNTAGT. The CDR3 sequence is CASSDSPSANTGELFF. The CDR3 DNA reads as TGTGCCAGCAGTGACTCGCCGTCGGCGAACACCGGGGAGCTGTTTTTT.

V gene TRBV30 combines with J gene TRBJ2-1; the match to TRBD2 covers 8 bases. V trimming: 0 bases; J trimming: 9 bases; junction bases outside the gene matches: 7. In germline, CDR1 is GTSNPN, CDR2 SVGIG (reference sequence). The CDR3 is 14 amino acids. CDR3 in DNA: TGTGCCTGGAGTGTCGGGACTAGTGGGAGTGAGCAGTTCTTC. This encodes CAWSVGTSGSEQFF. The complete variable domain, with remaining parts taken from reference TRBV30 and TRBJ2-1, reads SQTIHQWPATLVQPVGSPLSLECTVEGTSNPNLYWYRQAAGRGLQLLFYSVGIGQISSEVPQNLSASRPQDRQFILSSKKLLLSDSGFYLCAWSVGTSGSEQFFGPGTRLTVL.

Note on this clone: A far larger clone is one nucleotide away, so this likely arose from a read error. The chain links TRBV10-3 to TRBJ1-1, with a possible D match to TRBD1 (5 bases). This CDR3 is built from 14 residues. V was shortened by 6 bases and J by 3 bases, with 14 bases between the two germline ends. Germline V lookup: CDR1 ENHRY, CDR2 SYGVKD. The DNA of the CDR3 is TGTGCCATCAGAGAAACCGGGACGTACACTGAAGCTTTCTTT. Residues: CAIRETGTYTEAFF.

The chain joins TRBV28 to TRBJ2-1, with 9 positions matching TRBD2. This CDR3 is 16 amino acids long. CDR1 MDHEN and CDR2 SYDVKM come from the germline V gene. The V segment lost 3 bases and the J segment 7 bases; nucleotides outside the gene matches: 10. The CDR3 reads CASSFSGRTPGNEQFF. The CDR3 DNA reads as TGTGCCAGCAGTTTCAGCGGGAGGACCCCAGGAAATGAGCAGTTCTTC.

This sequence joins TRBV7-9 and TRBJ1-4; D unresolved. V lost 1 base and J 4 bases, leaving 7 bases between the germline ends. The CDR3 is made up of 14 amino acids. Germline CDR1 is SEHNR and CDR2 is FQNEAQ (reference sequence). In DNA, the CDR3 is TGTGCCAGCAGCTTAGGGCTACTTAATGAAAAACTGTTTTTT. This codes for CASSLGLLNEKLFF.

CDR3 coding DNA: TGTGCCAGCAACGGGGGGTCTATTTGGGGCTACACCTTC. It yields the protein CASNGGSIWGYTF. This chain connects TRBV28 to TRBJ1-2, with D maybe TRBD1 (5 bases). Per germline, CDR1 MDHEN and CDR2 SYDVKM. Trimming took off 7 bases at V and 8 bases at J, with 17 bases between the two ends. CDR3 length: 13 amino acids.

This chain links TRBV7-9 with TRBJ2-5, with TRBD2 identical over 10 bases. J was trimmed by 5 bases and V by 5 bases; bases with no gene match: 5. This CDR3 spans 14 amino acids. CDR1 is SEHNR, CDR2 FQNEAQ, per germline (reference sequence). As DNA, the CDR3 is TGTGCCAGCAGCGACGGGACTAGCGTCGAGACCCAGTACTTC. This gives the protein CASSDGTSVETQYF.

The chain uses TRBV4-2 and TRBJ2-1; TRBD2 agrees at 13 bases. The V and J ends lost 4 bases and 4 bases, in that order; junction bases with no gene match: 4. This CDR3 is 16 amino acids long. From germline, CDR1 is LGHNA and CDR2 YNFKEQ. Written as DNA, the CDR3 is TGTGCCAGCAGCCCCTTACTAGCGGGAGGGTACAATGAGCAGTTCTTC. Residues: CASSPLLAGGYNEQFF.

The V call is TRBV29-1, the J call TRBJ1-2, with 7 bases identical to TRBD1. The V segment lost 3 bases and the J segment 6 bases; nucleotides outside the gene matches: 4. The germline gives CDR1 SQVTM, CDR2 ANQGSEA. The CDR3 is 12 residues long. CDR3 residues: CSVEDDRDGYTF. CDR3 nucleotide sequence: TGCAGCGTTGAGGACGACAGGGATGGCTACACCTTC. Supplemented by reference TRBV29-1 and TRBJ1-2, the full variable domain reads SAVISQKPSRDICQRGTSLTIQCQVDSQVTMMFWYRQQPGQSLTLIATANQGSEATYESGFVIDKFPISRPNLTFSTLTVSNMSPEDSSIYLCSVEDDRDGYTFGSGTRLTVV.

This clone is a singleton in its sample. CDR3 sequence (DNA): TGTGCCAGCAGTTTATCGGGCGGCAGCCAAGAGACCCAGTACTTC. Its translation: CASSLSGGSQETQYF. This chain joins TRBV28 and TRBJ2-5; no firm D call. The V gene's germline CDR1 is MDHEN and CDR2 SYDVKM. V was cut by 1 base and J by 1 base, with 10 bases left in between. The CDR3 runs 15 residues.

This chain uses TRBV7-9 with TRBJ2-7, with 9 positions matching TRBD2. Germline CDR1 reads SEHNR; CDR2 reads FQNEAQ (reference sequence). The V and J ends lost 3 bases and 2 bases, in that order; junction bases with no gene match: 11. The CDR3 runs to 17 residues. The CDR3 here is CASSLGLAGNPAYEQYF. The DNA for the CDR3 is TGTGCCAGCAGCTTGGGACTAGCTGGGAACCCCGCCTACGAGCAGTACTTC.